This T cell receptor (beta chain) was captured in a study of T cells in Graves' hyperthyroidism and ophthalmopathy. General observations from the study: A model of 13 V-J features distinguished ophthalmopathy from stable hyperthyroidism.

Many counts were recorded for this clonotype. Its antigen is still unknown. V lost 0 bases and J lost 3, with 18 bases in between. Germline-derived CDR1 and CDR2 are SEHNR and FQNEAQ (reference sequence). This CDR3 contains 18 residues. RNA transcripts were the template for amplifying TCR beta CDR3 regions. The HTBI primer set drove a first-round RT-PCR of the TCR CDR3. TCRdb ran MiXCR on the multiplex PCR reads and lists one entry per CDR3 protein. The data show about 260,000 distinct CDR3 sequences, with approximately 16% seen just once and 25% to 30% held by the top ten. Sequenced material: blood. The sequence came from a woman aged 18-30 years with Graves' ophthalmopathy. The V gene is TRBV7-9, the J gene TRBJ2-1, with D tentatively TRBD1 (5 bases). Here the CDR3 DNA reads TGTGCCAGCAGCTTAGCGATGGATGGGGCTAGACGCTACAATGAGCAGTTCTTC. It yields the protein CASSLAMDGARRYNEQFF.